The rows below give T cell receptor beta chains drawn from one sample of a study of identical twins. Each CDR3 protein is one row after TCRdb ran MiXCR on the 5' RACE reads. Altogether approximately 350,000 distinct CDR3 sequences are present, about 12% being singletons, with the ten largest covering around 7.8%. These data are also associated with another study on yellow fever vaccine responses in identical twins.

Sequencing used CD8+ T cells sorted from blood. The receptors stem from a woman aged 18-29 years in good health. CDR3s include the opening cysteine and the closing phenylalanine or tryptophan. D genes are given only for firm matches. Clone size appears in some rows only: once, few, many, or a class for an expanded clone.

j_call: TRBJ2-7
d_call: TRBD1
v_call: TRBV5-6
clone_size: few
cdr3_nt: TGTGCCAGCAGCTCCACGGGACAGGCCTACGAGCAGTACTTC
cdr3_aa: CASSSTGQAYEQYF

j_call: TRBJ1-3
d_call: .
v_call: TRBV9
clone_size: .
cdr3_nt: TGTGCCAGCAGCGGGGGGCAGGAGGCATATTTT
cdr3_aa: CASSGGQEAYF

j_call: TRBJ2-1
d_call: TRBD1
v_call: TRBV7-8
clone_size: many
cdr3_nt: TGTGCCAGCAGCTTAAGGGGACAGGGGGTCTACAATGAGCAGTTCTTC
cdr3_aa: CASSLRGQGVYNEQFF

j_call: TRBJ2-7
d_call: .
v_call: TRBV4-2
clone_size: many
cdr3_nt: TGTGCCAGCAGCCTAGGAGCGGAATCCTCCTACGAGCAGTACTTC
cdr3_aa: CASSLGAESSYEQYF

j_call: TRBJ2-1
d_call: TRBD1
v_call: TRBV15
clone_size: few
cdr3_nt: TGTGCCACCAGCAGAGTAGAGGGGGACAGCTCCTACAATGAGCAGTTCTTC
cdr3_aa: CATSRVEGDSSYNEQFF

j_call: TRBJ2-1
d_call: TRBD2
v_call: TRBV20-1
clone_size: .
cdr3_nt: TGCAGTTATTATAGCGGGAGGTACTACAATGAGCAGTTCTTC
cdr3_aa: CSYYSGRYYNEQFF

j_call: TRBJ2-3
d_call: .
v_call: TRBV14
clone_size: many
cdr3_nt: TGTGCCAGCAGCCCCAGGAGGGATACGCAGTATTTT
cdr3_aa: CASSPRRDTQYF

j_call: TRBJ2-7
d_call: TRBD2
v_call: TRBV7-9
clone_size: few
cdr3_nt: TGTGCCAGCAGCTTTAGCGGGAGACACGAGCAGTACTTC
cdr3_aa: CASSFSGRHEQYF

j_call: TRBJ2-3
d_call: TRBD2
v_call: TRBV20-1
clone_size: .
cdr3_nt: TGCAGGGAGCCTAGCGGGGGTATGAGTGAGAATACGCAGTATTTT
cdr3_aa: CREPSGGMSENTQYF

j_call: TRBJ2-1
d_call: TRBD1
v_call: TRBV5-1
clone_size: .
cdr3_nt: TGCGCCAGCGGAGGGGACAGGGCCAATGAGCAGTTCTTC
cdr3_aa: CASGGDRANEQFF

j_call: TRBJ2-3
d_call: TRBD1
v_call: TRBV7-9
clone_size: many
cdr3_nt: TGTGCCAGCAGCCCCCGACAGGGTAGAGGATATTTT
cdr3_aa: CASSPRQGRGYF

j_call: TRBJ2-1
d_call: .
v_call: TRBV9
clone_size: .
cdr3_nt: TGTGCCAGCAGCGTAGGGGTGGGGGGGCATTACAATGAGCAGTTCTTC
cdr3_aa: CASSVGVGGHYNEQFF

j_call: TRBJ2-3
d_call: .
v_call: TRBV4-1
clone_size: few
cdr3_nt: TGCGCCAGCAGCCAAGATAGGACCCCAGATACGCAGTATTTT
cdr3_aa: CASSQDRTPDTQYF

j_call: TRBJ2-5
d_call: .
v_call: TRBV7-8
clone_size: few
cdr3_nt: TGTGCCAGCAGCCCCAGAACTAGGGAGGTAGGAGAGACCCAGTACTTC
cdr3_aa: CASSPRTREVGETQYF

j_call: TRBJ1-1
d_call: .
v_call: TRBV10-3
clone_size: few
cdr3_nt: TGTGCCATCAGTGAGGGTCTTGGGTCCTTGAAGACTGAAGCTTTCTTT
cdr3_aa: CAISEGLGSLKTEAFF

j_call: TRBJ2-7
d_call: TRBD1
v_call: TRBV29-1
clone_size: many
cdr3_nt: TGCAGCGTCACCCTCACAGGGGGCGCGGACGAGCAGTACTTC
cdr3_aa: CSVTLTGGADEQYF

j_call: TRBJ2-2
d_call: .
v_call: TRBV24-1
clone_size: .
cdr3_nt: TGTGCCACCAGATCCTCAGGGGCCACCGGGGAGCTGTTTTTT
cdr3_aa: CATRSSGATGELFF

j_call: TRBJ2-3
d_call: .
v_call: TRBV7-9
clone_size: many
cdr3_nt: TGTGCCAGCAGACGCCAGTCGGATACGCAGTATTTT
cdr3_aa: CASRRQSDTQYF

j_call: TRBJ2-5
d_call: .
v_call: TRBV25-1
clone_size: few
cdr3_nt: TGTGCCAGCAGTGAGGATTTGAGTGGGGAGACCCAGTACTTC
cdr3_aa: CASSEDLSGETQYF

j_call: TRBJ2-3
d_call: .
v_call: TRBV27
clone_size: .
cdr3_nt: TGTGCCAGCAGTGCCTCTAGGGACCACACAGATACGCAGTATTTT
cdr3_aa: CASSASRDHTDTQYF

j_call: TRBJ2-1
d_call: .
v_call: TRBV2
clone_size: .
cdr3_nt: TGTGCCAGCAGTGGAAAGGTCGTAATTAGGATAAGGGTCTACAATGAGCAGTTCTTC
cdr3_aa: CASSGKVVIRIRVYNEQFF

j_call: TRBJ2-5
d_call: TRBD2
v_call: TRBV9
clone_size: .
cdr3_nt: TGTGCCAGCAGCACCACTAGCGGGGGAACCGGGGAGACCCAGTACTTC
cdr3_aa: CASSTTSGGTGETQYF

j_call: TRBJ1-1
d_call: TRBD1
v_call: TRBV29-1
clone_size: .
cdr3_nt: TGCAGCTCATGGGGACAGGAGAACACTGAAGCTTTCTTT
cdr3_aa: CSSWGQENTEAFF

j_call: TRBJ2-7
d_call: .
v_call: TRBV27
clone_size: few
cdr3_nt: TGTGCCAGCAGTTTTTTTGGAACCGGCGGCGAGCAGTACTTC
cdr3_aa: CASSFFGTGGEQYF

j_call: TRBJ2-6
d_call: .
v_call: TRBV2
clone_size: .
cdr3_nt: TGTGCCAGCGAGATGATAGGTATACACTCTGGGGCCAACGTCCTGACTTTC
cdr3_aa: CASEMIGIHSGANVLTF

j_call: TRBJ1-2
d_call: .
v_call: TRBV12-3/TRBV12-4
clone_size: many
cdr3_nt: TGTGCCAGCAGTTTAGAAGGAGAGGAGGATGACTACACCTTC
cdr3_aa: CASSLEGEEDDYTF

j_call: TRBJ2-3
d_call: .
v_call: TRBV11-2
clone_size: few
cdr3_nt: TGTGCCAGCAGCTTAGATCCCCAGGGAGGCACAGATACGCAGTATTTT
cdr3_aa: CASSLDPQGGTDTQYF

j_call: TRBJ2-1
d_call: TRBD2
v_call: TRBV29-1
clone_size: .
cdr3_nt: TGCAGCGTTGAAGATTTGGGACTAGCTAATGAGCAGTTCTTC
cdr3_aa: CSVEDLGLANEQFF

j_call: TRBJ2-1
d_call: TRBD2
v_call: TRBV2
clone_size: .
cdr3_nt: TGTGCCAGCCCCGGGACTAGCGGGAGGGGGCGGCTCTTC
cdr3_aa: CASPGTSGRGRLF

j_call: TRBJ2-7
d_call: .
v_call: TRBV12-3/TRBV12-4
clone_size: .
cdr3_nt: TGTGCCAGCAGTTTAGCGTGGGACGAGCAGTACTTC
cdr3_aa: CASSLAWDEQYF

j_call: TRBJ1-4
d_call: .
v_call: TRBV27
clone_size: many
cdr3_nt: TGTGCCAGCAGTTCCTCAGGGAGCTCGAATGAAAAACTGTTTTTT
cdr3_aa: CASSSSGSSNEKLFF

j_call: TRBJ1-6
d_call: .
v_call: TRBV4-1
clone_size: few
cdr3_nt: TGCGCCAGCAGCCAAGTTCGGGGGGGCTCCTATAATTCACCCCTCCACTTT
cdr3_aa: CASSQVRGGSYNSPLHF

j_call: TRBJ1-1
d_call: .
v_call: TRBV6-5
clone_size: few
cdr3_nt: TGTGCCAGCAGTTACTCGAACAGGGAGAACACTGTAGCTTTCTTT
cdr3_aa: CASSYSNRENTVAFF

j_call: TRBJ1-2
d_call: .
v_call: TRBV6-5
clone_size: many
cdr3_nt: TGTGCCAGCAGTAATTTTGGTCGGGGCTACACCTTC
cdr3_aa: CASSNFGRGYTF

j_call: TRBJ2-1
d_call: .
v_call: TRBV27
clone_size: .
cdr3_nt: TGTGCCAGCACCTCCCGTAAGTGGGTGGGCCCAAATGAGCAGTTCTTC
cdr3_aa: CASTSRKWVGPNEQFF

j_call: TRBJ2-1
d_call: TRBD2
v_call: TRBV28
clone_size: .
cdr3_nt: TGTGCCAGCAGTCGGGGACTAGCGGGACCTTACAATGAGCAGTTCTTC
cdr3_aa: CASSRGLAGPYNEQFF

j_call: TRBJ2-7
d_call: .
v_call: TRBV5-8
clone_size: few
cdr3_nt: TGTGCCAGCAGCTTGGGACCTGGACGGGTCGAGCAGTACTTC
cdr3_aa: CASSLGPGRVEQYF

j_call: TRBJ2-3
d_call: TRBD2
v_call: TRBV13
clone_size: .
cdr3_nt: TGTGCCAGCAGCCCCGGGACTAGCGGCACTGACACAGATACGCAGTATTTT
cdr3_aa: CASSPGTSGTDTDTQYF

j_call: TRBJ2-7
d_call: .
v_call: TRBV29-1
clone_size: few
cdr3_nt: TGCAGCGTTGAGGACCGGGACAATTACGAGCAGTACTTC
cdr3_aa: CSVEDRDNYEQYF

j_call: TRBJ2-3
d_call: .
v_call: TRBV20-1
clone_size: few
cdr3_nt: TGCAGTGCTAGAGAAACCGACCGTCTAGTAGATACGCAGTATTTT
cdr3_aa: CSARETDRLVDTQYF

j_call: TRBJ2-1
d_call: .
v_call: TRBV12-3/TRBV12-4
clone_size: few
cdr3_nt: TGTGCCAGCAGGACCCCCGACTACAATGAGCAGTTCTTC
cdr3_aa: CASRTPDYNEQFF

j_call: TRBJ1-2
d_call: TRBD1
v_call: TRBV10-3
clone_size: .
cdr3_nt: TGTGCCATCAGCTCGACAGGGGTTGGCTACACCTTC
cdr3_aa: CAISSTGVGYTF

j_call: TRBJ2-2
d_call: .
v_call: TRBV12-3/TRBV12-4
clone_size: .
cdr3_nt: TGTGCCAGCAGGGGGTGGGGGCGCAATGTTAAGAACACCGGGGAGCTGTTTTTT
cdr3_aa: CASRGWGRNVKNTGELFF

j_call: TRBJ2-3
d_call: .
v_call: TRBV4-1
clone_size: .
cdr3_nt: TGCGCCAGCAGCCCCCGACTAGATAGTAGCACAGATACGCAGTATTTT
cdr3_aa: CASSPRLDSSTDTQYF

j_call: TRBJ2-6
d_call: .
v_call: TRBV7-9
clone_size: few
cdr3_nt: TGTGCCAGCAGCGGGTCTGGGGCCAACGTCCTGACTTTC
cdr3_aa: CASSGSGANVLTF

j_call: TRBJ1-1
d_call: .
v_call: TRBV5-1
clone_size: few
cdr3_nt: TGCGCCAGCAGCACGACATGGGGGGCATGGACTGAAGCTTTCTTT
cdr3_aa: CASSTTWGAWTEAFF

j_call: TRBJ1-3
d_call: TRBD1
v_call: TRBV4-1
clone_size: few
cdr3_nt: TGCGCCAGCAGCTCCCGGGACAGCTCTGGAAACACCATATATTTT
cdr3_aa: CASSSRDSSGNTIYF

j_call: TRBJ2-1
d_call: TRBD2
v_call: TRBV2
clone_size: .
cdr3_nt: TGTGCCAGCAGTTCCCCCCGACTAGTTAGCGGGGTGGACAATGAGCAGTTCTTC
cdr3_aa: CASSSPRLVSGVDNEQFF

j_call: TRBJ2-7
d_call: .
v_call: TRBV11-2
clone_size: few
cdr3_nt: TGTGCCAGCAGCTTACCCCGGTTAGGAGACGAGCAGTACTTC
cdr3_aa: CASSLPRLGDEQYF

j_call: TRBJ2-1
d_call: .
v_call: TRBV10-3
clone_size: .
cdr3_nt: TGTGCCATCAGTGAGGCTGGGTATGAGCAGTTCTTC
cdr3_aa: CAISEAGYEQFF

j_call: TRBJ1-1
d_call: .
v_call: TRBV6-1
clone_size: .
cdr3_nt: TGTGCCAGCATCCACATAGAGTCAGGGGCCCTTTTCTTT
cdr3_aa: CASIHIESGALFF

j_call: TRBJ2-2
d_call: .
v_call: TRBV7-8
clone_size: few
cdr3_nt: TGTGCCAGCAGCATGGGGGCGCTTGGCGGGGAGCTGTTTTTT
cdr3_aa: CASSMGALGGELFF

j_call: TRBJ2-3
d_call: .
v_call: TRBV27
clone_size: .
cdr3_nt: TGTGCCAGCAGTCCCGCTCCCGTTGGGGATACGCAGTATTTT
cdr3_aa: CASSPAPVGDTQYF

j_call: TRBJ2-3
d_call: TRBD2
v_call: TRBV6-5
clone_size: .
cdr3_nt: TGTGCCAGCAGTGGTACCGGGACTAGCAAAGATACGCAGTATTTT
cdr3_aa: CASSGTGTSKDTQYF

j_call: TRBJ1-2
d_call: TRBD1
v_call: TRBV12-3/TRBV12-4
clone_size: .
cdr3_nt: TGTGCCAGCAGTCTACAGGGACAGGGGAGAGGCTACACCTTC
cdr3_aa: CASSLQGQGRGYTF

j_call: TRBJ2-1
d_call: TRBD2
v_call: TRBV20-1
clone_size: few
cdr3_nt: TGCAGTGCTAGAGCCCCACTAGCGGGAGTTAGCAATGAGCAGTTCTTC
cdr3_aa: CSARAPLAGVSNEQFF

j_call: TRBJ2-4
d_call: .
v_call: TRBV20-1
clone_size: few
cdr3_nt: TGCAGTGCTAGGTGGTTGGATAGCATTCAGTACTTC
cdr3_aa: CSARWLDSIQYF

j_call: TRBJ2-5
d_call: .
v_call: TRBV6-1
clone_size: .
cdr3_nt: TGTGCCAGCCGCCGACTAGAAGGAAAAGAGACCCAGTACTTC
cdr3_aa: CASRRLEGKETQYF